This T cell receptor beta chain comes out of a study of T-cell memory formation after mild COVID-19. About the study: Largely donor-specific TCR clusters were found. Study-wide points: A subset of responding clones appeared in pre-infection memory, suggesting cross-reactive memory joined. CD8+ contracting clones occupied EMRA, while CD4+ ones occupied mainly CM and EM.

To note about this clonotype: Its target is not known.

The CDR3 has 15 residues. V lost 0 bases and J lost 3, with 14 bases in between. Germline CDR1 is DFQATT and CDR2 is SNEGSKA (reference sequence). TCRdb reprocessed the 5' RACE reads with MiXCR, giving one entry per CDR3 protein. Of approximately 82,000 distinct CDR3 sequences listed, 10% to 15% are singletons. This chain connects TRBV20-1 to TRBJ1-2, with D perhaps matching TRBD1 (5 bases). Sequences were obtained from PBMCs or a T cell subset sorted from them (not recorded which). This receptor was obtained from a man aged 18 to 30 who had mild COVID-19 (a few samples of this study predate the infection). Cell type and time point are not known. Here the CDR3 reads CSARDLQGEHYGYTF. In nucleotides, the CDR3 is TGCAGTGCTAGAGATCTCCAGGGAGAGCACTATGGCTACACCTTC.